This T cell receptor beta chain was retrieved from a study of blood T cell repertoires in COVID-19. At the level of the study: From the United States, Italy and Spain came samples of acute and convalescent COVID-19. PBMCs, B-cell-depleted T cells, or T cells provided the cDNA or gDNA that made up the material.

Original analysis: Estimation of nucleated cell counts was performed using reference gene primer amplification. The table came from immunoSEQ multiplex PCR; TCRdb's copy has only in-frame clones and leaves some out. V, J and clone size reflect that table, while D and trimming were determined from the DNA. The sample has under 200,000 clones, around 77% seen once. Germline V gene lookup returns CDR1 MNHNY and CDR2 SVGAGI (reference sequence). This CDR3 has 15 amino acids. The V and J ends lost 6 bases and 1 base, in that order; junction bases with no gene match: 5. The sample consisted of peripheral blood. This chain links TRBV6-6 with TRBJ2-5; 10 nucleotides line up with TRBD1. The clonotype originates from a man in his 60s with active or convalescent COVID-19. CDR3 nucleotides: TGTGCCAGCAGCGCCCGGGACAGGGGCCAAGAGACCCAGTACTTC. This codes for CASSARDRGQETQYF.